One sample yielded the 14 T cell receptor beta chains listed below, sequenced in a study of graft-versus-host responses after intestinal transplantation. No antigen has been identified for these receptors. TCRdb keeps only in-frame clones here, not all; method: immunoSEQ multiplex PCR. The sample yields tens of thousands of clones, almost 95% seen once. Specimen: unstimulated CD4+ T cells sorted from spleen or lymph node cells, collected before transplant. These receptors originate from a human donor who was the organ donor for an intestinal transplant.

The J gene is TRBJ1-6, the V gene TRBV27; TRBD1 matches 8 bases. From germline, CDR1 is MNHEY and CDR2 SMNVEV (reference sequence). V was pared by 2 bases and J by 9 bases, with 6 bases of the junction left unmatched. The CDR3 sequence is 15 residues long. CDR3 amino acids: CASSLDRGGGSPLHF. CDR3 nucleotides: TGTGCCAGCAGTTTAGACAGGGGTGGTGGTTCACCCCTCCACTTT.

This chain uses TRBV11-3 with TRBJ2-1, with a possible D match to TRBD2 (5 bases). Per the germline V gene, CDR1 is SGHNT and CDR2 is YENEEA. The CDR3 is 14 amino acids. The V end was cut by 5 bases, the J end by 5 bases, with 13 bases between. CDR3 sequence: CASSEGRANNEQFF. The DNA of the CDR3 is TGTGCCAGCAGCGAAGGGAGAGCAAACAATGAGCAGTTCTTC.

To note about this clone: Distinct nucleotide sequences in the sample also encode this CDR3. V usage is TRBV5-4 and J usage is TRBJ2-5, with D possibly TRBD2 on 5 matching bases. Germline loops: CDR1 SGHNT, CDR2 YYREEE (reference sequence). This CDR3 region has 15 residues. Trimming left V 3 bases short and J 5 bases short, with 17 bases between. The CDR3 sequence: CASSSNSGVGETQYF. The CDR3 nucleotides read TGTGCCAGCAGCTCAAACTCCGGGGTTGGGGAGACCCAGTACTTC.

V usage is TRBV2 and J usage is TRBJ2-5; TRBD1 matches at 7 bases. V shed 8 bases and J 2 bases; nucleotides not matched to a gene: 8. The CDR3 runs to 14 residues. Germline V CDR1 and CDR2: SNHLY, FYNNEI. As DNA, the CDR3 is TGTGCCAGCGGTCCAAGGGACAGACAAGAGACCCAGTACTTC. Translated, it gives CASGPRDRQETQYF.

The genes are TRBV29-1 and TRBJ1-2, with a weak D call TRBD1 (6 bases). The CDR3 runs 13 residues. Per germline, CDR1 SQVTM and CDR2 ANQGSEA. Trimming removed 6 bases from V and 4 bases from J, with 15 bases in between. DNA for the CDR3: TGCAGCGTCACAGGGAAGACGGGCTATGGCTACACCTTC. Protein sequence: CSVTGKTGYGYTF.

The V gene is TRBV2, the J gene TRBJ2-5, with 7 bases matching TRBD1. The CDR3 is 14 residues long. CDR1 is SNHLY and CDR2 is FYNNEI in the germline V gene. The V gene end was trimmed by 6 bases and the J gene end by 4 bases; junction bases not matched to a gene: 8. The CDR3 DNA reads TGTGCCAGCAGACGACAGGGAGTAGGAGAGACCCAGTACTTC. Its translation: CASRRQGVGETQYF.

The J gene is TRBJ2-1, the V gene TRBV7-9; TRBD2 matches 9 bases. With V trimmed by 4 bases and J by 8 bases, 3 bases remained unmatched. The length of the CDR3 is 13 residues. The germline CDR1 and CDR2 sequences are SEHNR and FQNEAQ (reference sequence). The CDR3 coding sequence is TGTGCCAGCAGCTCTAGCGGGGTCTATGAGCAGTTCTTC. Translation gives CASSSSGVYEQFF.

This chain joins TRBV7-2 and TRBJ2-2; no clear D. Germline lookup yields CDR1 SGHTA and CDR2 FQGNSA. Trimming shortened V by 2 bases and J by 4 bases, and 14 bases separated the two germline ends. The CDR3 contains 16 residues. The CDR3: CASSLFLLSGTGELFF. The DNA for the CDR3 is TGTGCCAGCAGCTTATTCTTGCTATCAGGCACCGGGGAGCTGTTTTTT.

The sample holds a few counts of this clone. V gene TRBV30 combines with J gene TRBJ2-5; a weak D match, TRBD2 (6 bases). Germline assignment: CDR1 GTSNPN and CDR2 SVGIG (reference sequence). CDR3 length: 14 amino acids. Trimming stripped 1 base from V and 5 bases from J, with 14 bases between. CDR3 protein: CAWSGKAGWETQYF. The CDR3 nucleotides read TGTGCCTGGAGTGGAAAGGCGGGGTGGGAGACCCAGTACTTC.

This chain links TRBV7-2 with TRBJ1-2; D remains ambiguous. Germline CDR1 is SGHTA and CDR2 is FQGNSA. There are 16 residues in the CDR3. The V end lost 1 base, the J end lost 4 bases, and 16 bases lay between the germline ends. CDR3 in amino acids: CASSLGAGPVSYGYTF. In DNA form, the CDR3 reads TGTGCCAGCAGCTTAGGGGCAGGACCAGTTAGCTATGGCTACACCTTC. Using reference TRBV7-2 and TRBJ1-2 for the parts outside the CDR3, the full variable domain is GAGVSQSPSNKVTEKGKDVELRCDPISGHTALYWYRQSLGQGLEFLIYFQGNSAPDKSGLPSDRFSAERTGGSVSTLTIQRTQQEDSAVYLCASSLGAGPVSYGYTFGSGTRLTVV.

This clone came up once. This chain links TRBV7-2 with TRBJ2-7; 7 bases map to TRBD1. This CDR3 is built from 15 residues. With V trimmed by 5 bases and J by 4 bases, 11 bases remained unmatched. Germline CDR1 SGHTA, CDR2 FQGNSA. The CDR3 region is CASSPTRQGSYEQYF. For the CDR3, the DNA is TGTGCCAGCAGCCCTACTCGACAGGGCTCTTACGAGCAGTACTTC.

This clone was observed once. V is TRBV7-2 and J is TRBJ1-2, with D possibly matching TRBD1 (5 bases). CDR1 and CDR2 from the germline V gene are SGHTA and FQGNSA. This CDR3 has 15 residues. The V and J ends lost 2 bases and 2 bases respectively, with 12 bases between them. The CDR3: CASSLLGQGNYGYTF. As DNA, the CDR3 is TGTGCCAGCAGCTTATTGGGGCAGGGAAACTATGGCTACACCTTC.

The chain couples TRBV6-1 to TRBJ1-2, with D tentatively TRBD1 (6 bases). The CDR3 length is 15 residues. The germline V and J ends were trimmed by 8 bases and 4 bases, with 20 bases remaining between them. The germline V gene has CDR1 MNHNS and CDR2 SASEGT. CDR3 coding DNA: TGTGCCAGCCGGACCAGACACAGGGATATCTATGGCTACACCTTC. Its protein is CASRTRHRDIYGYTF.

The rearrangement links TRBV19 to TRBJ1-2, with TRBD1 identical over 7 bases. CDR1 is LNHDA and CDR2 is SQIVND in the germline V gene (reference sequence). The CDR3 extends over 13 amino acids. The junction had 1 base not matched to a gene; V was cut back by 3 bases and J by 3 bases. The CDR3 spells CASSITGDYGYTF. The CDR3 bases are TGTGCCAGTAGTATTACAGGGGACTATGGCTACACCTTC.